These 10 T cell receptor beta chains came from one sample sequenced in a study of CD8 T cells in Susac syndrome. Random hexamers primed reverse transcription of about 0.5 to 1 ug RNA. TCRdb used MiXCR to reprocess the immunoSEQ multiplex PCR reads, holding one entry per CDR3 protein. This sample has 150,000 to 200,000 distinct CDR3 sequences, with about 93% found just once. Sequencing was done on a sample of CD4+ T cells from PBMCs. The receptors were sampled from a human donor in good health.

This clonotype has only one observation. The chain joins TRBV7-2 to TRBJ2-3; 10 nucleotides align to TRBD1. The CDR3 is 18 amino acids. Germline values: CDR1 SGHTA, CDR2 FQGNSA. Losses at the gene ends were 4 bases for V and 5 bases for J; bases not matched to a gene: 15. This chain's CDR3 is CASSSRDRGRFQVDTQYF. CDR3 DNA sequence: TGTGCCAGCAGCTCCCGAGACAGGGGGCGGTTTCAGGTAGATACGCAGTATTTT.

V gene TRBV29-1 combines with J gene TRBJ2-3; 14 nucleotides align to TRBD2. Per germline, CDR1 SQVTM and CDR2 ANQGSEA. After removal of 8 bases from V and 2 bases from J, the junction contained 3 bases not matched to a gene. CDR3 length: 14 residues. CDR3 nucleotides: TGCAGCACGGGACTAGCGGGGGTCACAGATACGCAGTATTTT. This codes for CSTGLAGVTDTQYF.

The V and J genes are TRBV29-1 and TRBJ1-5; maybe TRBD1 (5 bases). The V gene lost 4 bases and the J gene lost 0 bases, with 13 bases spanning the gap. CDR1 SQVTM and CDR2 ANQGSEA come from the germline V gene. CDR3 size: 15 residues. The CDR3 DNA reads as TGCAGCGTTGTTCTTTCGGGGCATAGCAATCAGCCCCAGCATTTT. It is translated as CSVVLSGHSNQPQHF. Together with reference TRBV29-1 and TRBJ1-5, the CDR3 gives the full variable domain: SAVISQKPSRDICQRGTSLTIQCQVDSQVTMMFWYRQQPGQSLTLIATANQGSEATYESGFVIDKFPISRPNLTFSTLTVSNMSPEDSSIYLCSVVLSGHSNQPQHFGDGTRLSIL.

This clonotype came up a few times. The J gene is TRBJ2-7, the V gene TRBV18; no firm D call. The V and J ends lost 3 bases and 3 bases respectively, with 12 bases between them. This CDR3 is built from 14 residues. Germline assignment: CDR1 KGHSH and CDR2 LQKENI. CDR3 amino acids: CASSPTGPFYEQYF. The CDR3 nucleotides are TGTGCCAGCTCACCGACCGGGCCCTTCTACGAGCAGTACTTC.

The rearrangement links TRBV7-2 to TRBJ1-4; no firm D call. Looked up from germline, CDR1 is SGHTA and CDR2 is FQGNSA. CDR3 length: 15 amino acids. The V and J ends lost 5 bases and 8 bases respectively, with 18 bases between them. The DNA for the CDR3 is TGTGCCAGCAGCGAGCGGAGCTACGAGAAGGAAAAACTGTTTTTT. Encoded protein: CASSERSYEKEKLFF.

The chain is built from TRBV6-2 or TRBV6-3 and TRBJ2-6; no definite D call. The CDR3 has 14 residues. Trimming removed 4 bases at V and 0 bases at J, with 4 bases between. Per germline, CDR1 MNHEY and CDR2 SVGEGT. This chain's CDR3 is CASSSRSGANVLTF. Here the CDR3 DNA reads TGTGCCAGCAGTTCCCGCTCTGGGGCCAACGTCCTGACTTTC.

CDR3 amino acids: CASSTGQAGQFF. In DNA, the CDR3 is TGTGCCAGCAGCACCGGACAGGCGGGGCAGTTCTTC. This chain links TRBV7-9 with TRBJ2-1; 7 bases are shared with TRBD1. Trimming at V came to 5 bases and at J to 12 bases, leaving 7 bases not matched to a gene. The CDR3 is 12 residues long. The germline gives CDR1 SEHNR, CDR2 FQNEAQ (reference sequence).

V gene TRBV7-9 combines with J gene TRBJ1-5; D uncertain. Trimming took 6 bases from V and 3 from J, leaving 15 bases between them. Germline CDR1 and CDR2: SEHNR and FQNEAQ (reference sequence). The CDR3 loop spans 15 amino acids. The CDR3 DNA reads as TGTGCCAGCAGTCCAGCCGGAACCCCCAATCAGCCCCAGCATTTT. It codes for CASSPAGTPNQPQHF.

This clonotype was counted between two and nine times. V usage is TRBV6-2 or TRBV6-3 and J usage is TRBJ2-1; 9 positions agree with TRBD2. CDR3 length: 14 residues. The V and J ends lost 4 bases and 5 bases, in that order; junction bases with no gene match: 3. Looked up from germline, CDR1 is MNHEY and CDR2 is SVGEGT. CDR3 nucleotides: TGTGCCAGCAGTTCGGGCGGGGGGGACAATGAGCAGTTCTTC. It translates to CASSSGGGDNEQFF.

This clonotype was seen more than once but under ten times. The V and J genes are TRBV12-3 or TRBV12-4 and TRBJ2-6, with 7 nucleotides matching TRBD1. The junction had 1 base not matched to a gene; V was cut back by 5 bases and J by 0 bases. The CDR3 consists of 15 residues. The CDR3, as DNA: TGTGCCAGCAGTAGGACAGGCTCTGGGGCCAACGTCCTGACTTTC. Translating gives CASSRTGSGANVLTF.